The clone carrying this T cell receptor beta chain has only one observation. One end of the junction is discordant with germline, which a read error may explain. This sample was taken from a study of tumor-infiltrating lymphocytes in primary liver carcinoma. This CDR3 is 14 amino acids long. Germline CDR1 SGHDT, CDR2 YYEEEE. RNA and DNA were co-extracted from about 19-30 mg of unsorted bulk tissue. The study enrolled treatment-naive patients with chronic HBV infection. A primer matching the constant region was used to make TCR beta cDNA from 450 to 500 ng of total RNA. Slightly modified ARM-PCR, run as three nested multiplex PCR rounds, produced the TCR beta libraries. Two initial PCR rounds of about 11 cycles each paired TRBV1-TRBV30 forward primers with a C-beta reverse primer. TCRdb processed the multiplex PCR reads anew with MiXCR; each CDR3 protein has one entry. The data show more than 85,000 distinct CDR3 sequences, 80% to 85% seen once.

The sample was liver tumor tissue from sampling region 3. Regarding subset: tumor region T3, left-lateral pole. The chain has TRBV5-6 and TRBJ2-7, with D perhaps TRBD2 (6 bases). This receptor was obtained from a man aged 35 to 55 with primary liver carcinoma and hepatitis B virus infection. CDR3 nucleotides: TGTGCCAGCGGCTTCCCGGAACTAGCATACGAGCAGTACTTC. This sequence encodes CASGFPELAYEQYF.